This T cell receptor beta chain was identified in a study of brain T cells in children with intractable seizures (dated by TCRdb to the early 2020s). The study in broad terms: A NanoString immunology panel was first used to screen resected brain tissue from about 53 pediatric epilepsy surgery cases for immune gene transcripts. Of the roughly 12 selected surgery cases, pre-surgery blood was also sequenced for eight, so four had brain tissue only. Paper-wide results and their limitations: Because pre- and post-surgery blood were sequenced to different depths, clones absent from the pre-surgery sample may reflect undersampling. The patients' HCMV serostatus was not known, and viral specificity was inferred solely from CDR3 sequence similarity.

TCR beta chain sequences were generated from genomic DNA using the immunoSEQ assay. The source study handled its data this way. CDR3 sequences not starting with the conserved framework cysteine at position 104 were manually removed. Clonality was calculated as one minus the normalized Shannon's Diversity Index, with values ranging from 0 (maximal diversity) to 1 (oligoclonal). To check whether a given CDR3 had different frequencies in two samples, for example brain versus blood, chi-squared comparison-of-proportions tests were used. Public clonotypes were identified by searching immuneACCESS, and similarity to known antiviral clonotypes was assessed with the VDJdb browser. Not all clones reach the TCRdb copy of this immuneACCESS table, which keeps in-frame sequences only. Checked studies attribute under half of the gap to unresolved V genes and leave the rest unexplained. For V, J and clone size, that table is used; D and trimming come from the DNA. Present in this sample are more than 40,000 clones, about nine tenths of which were seen just once. Approximately 6% of the sample goes to the ten largest clones.

This specimen's time point label, interpreted: resected brain tissue, or blood drawn just prior to surgery. Surgery cases with the highest brain T cell transcript signatures were selected for TCR beta chain sequencing of brain tissue and, where available, blood. Prior to surgery, the patients had been treated with at least one anti-epileptic drug. The TCR-sequenced patients were children whose drug-resistant epilepsy was caused by tuberous sclerosis complex, focal cortical dysplasia, Rasmussen encephalitis or hemimegalencephaly. The Monarch genomic DNA purification kit was used to extract bulk genomic DNA from unsorted brain tissue and from whole blood. Remarks on this clone: It has no known antigen specificity. No base qualities exist here, and no much larger clone lies one base off it.

V sheds 0 bases and J sheds 8 bases, leaving 8 bases between their ends. Looking up the germline V gene (reference sequence) yields CDR1 LGHDT and CDR2 YNNKEL. There are 13 amino acids in the CDR3, from cysteine to phenylalanine inclusive. Left in the record is the CDR3 DNA by itself, 39 bases read in frame from the first base. Recombination linked TRBV3-1 (or the pseudogene TRBV3-2) to TRBJ2-1, and TRBD2 may be the D gene, going by 5 matching bases. This material consisted of peripheral blood, taken at surgery. This receptor was obtained from a girl under 10 years old with tuberous sclerosis and intractable seizures. The DNA sequence is given as TGTGCCAGCAGCCAAGAAAGAGGGCATGAGCAGTTCTTC. Translated, this gives CASSQERGHEQFF.